This TCR beta chain is drawn from a study of cytomegalovirus exposure and HLA in healthy donors. This clone occurred a few times. Germline CDR1 and CDR2: KGHSH and LQKENI. The CDR3 contains 16 residues. Trimming at V came to 0 bases and at J to 5 bases, leaving 4 bases not matched to a gene. PCR involved 60 Vbeta and 13 Jbeta primers. The method was immunoSEQ multiplex PCR; TCRdb's version includes in-frame clones alone and lacks a portion of them. The sample records about 190,000 clones, under 85% being singletons. The chain links TRBV18 to TRBJ1-5; the match to TRBD1 covers 10 bases. The TCR originated in a young woman in good health and CMV-seronegative. Sequenced sample: PBMCs. CDR3 protein: CASSPPSGQGYQPQHF. The CDR3 DNA is TGTGCCAGCTCACCACCGTCGGGACAGGGGTATCAGCCCCAGCATTTT.